This T cell receptor (beta chain) was sequenced in a study of shared T cell receptors in the human thymus. Sequencing used immunoSEQ multiplex PCR; TCRdb keeps in-frame clones, though not all of them. This sample has about 710,000 clones, with around 87% found just once. Trimming took 2 bases from V and 1 from J, leaving 11 bases between them. The germline gives CDR1 LGHNA, CDR2 YSLEER. There are 16 residues in the CDR3. The same data also went into a second study, on human thymus T cells.

Sequencing was carried out using thymocytes. The chain has TRBV4-3 and TRBJ2-2; TRBD2 is a possible D gene (6 bases). The receptor was isolated from a boy younger than two with a congenital heart defect. CDR3 residues: CASSQTMRGNTGELFF. In nucleotides, the CDR3 is TGCGCCAGCAGCCAAACGATGCGGGGGAACACCGGGGAGCTGTTTTTT.